The 14 T cell receptor beta chains given below trace back to one sample, sequenced in a study of T cell responses to AZD1222 COVID-19 vaccine. Profiled with immunoSEQ multiplex PCR; TCRdb holds only in-frame clones, not every one. The sample comprises approximately 150,000 clones, 75% to 90% of which are singletons, and 1.6% rests with the top ten. Sequenced material: peripheral blood, taken 28 days after the second AZD1222 dose. The receptors here all came from an adult who received the AZD1222 COVID-19 vaccine.

The chain uses TRBV6-5 and TRBJ2-5; 11 positions match TRBD1. J lost 4 bases, V lost 6 bases, and 7 bases had no gene match. Germline values: CDR1 MNHEY, CDR2 SVGAGI. The CDR3 spans 15 residues. The DNA of the CDR3 is TGTGCCAGCAGACGGACAGGGGGCGAGGTAGAGACCCAGTACTTC. Amino acid sequence: CASRRTGGEVETQYF.

The rearrangement uses TRBV7-9 and TRBJ2-5; 7 nucleotides agree with TRBD1. V lost 1 base and J lost 2; bases outside the gene matches: 4. CDR1 and CDR2 from the germline V gene are SEHNR and FQNEAQ (reference sequence). The CDR3 consists of 15 residues. The CDR3 region is CASSLDMGQQETQYF. The CDR3 bases are TGTGCCAGCAGCTTAGACATGGGACAGCAAGAGACCCAGTACTTC.

The rearrangement uses TRBV28 and TRBJ1-5; D is perhaps TRBD1 (6 bases). The ends were cut back, 6 bases at V and 2 bases at J, with 17 bases in the middle. Germline V gene data show CDR1 as MDHEN and CDR2 as SYDVKM. The CDR3 runs to 16 residues. CDR3: CASSPHSGQRNQPQHF. In DNA, the CDR3 is TGTGCCAGCAGCCCGCACTCTGGACAGCGCAATCAGCCCCAGCATTTT.

This chain uses TRBV9 with TRBJ2-7; D is perhaps TRBD1 (5 bases). The ends were cut back, 2 bases at V and 4 bases at J, with 19 bases in the middle. From germline, CDR1 is SGDLS and CDR2 YYNGEE. The CDR3 is 16 amino acids. The CDR3 region has the DNA TGTGCCAGCAGCGTTCGCCCGGACAACCCTAGGTACGAGCAGTACTTC. Its translation: CASSVRPDNPRYEQYF.

The chain is built from TRBV3-1 (or the pseudogene TRBV3-2) and TRBJ1-3, with TRBD1 matching 7 bases. The germline gives CDR1 LGHDT, CDR2 YNNKEL (reference sequence). J lost 5 bases, V lost 4 bases, and 8 bases had no gene match. This CDR3 is 15 amino acids long. Written as DNA, the CDR3 is TGTGCCAGCAGCCGAGGGGGCATCTCCAGAAACACCATATATTTT. Translating it yields CASSRGGISRNTIYF.

The chain links TRBV5-4 to TRBJ2-3; D call uncertain. The V and J ends lost 0 bases and 6 bases respectively, with 17 bases between them. Germline lookup yields CDR1 SGHNT and CDR2 YYREEE (reference sequence). This CDR3 region has 16 residues. CDR3 amino acids: CASSLGRTPAKDTQYF. The CDR3 region has the DNA TGTGCCAGCAGCTTGGGGCGCACGCCGGCCAAGGATACGCAGTATTTT.

The V gene is TRBV13, the J gene TRBJ2-7, with D tentatively TRBD1 (5 bases). The germline V and J ends were trimmed by 3 bases and 3 bases, with 9 bases remaining between them. CDR1 PRHDT and CDR2 FYEKMQ come from the germline V gene (reference sequence). CDR3 length equals 13 residues. In DNA, the CDR3 is TGTGCCAGCAGCTTTCGCCAGGGCTACGAGCAGTACTTC. As protein: CASSFRQGYEQYF. Drawing the rest from reference TRBV13 and TRBJ2-7, the complete variable domain is AAGVIQSPRHLIKEKRETATLKCYPIPRHDTVYWYQQGPGQDPQFLISFYEKMQSDKGSIPDRFSAQQFSDYHSELNMSSLELGDSALYFCASSFRQGYEQYFGPGTRLTVT.

The V and J genes are TRBV19 and TRBJ1-2; tentatively, D is TRBD1 (5 bases). This CDR3 spans 14 amino acids. V was trimmed by 6 bases and J by 2 bases, leaving 13 bases between them. Germline lookup yields CDR1 LNHDA and CDR2 SQIVND (reference sequence). In DNA form, the CDR3 reads TGTGCCAGTAGCACCCTGGCAGGGAACTATGGCTACACCTTC. Its protein product is CASSTLAGNYGYTF.

The chain combines TRBV6-5 with TRBJ2-1, with 8 bases fitting TRBD2. The CDR3 consists of 15 residues. V was clipped by 0 bases and J by 7 bases; unmatched bases: 5. In germline, CDR1 is MNHEY, CDR2 SVGAGI. Here the CDR3 DNA reads TGTGCCAGCAGTTACTCTAGCGGGACTGCGAATGAGCAGTTCTTC. Translation: CASSYSSGTANEQFF.

J is TRBJ1-5 and V is TRBV28, with D maybe TRBD1 (6 bases). V lost 3 bases, J lost 4 bases, and 10 bases lay in between. Germline CDR1 MDHEN, CDR2 SYDVKM. The CDR3 runs to 14 residues. CDR3 amino acids: CASSLPGTNQPQHF. CDR3 in DNA: TGTGCCAGCAGTTTGCCAGGGACAAATCAGCCCCAGCATTTT.

V gene TRBV4-2 combines with J gene TRBJ1-3; D is unresolved. This CDR3 has 17 amino acids. V was shortened by 0 bases and J by 0 bases, with 12 bases between the two germline ends. The germline V gene encodes CDR1 LGHNA and CDR2 YNFKEQ. CDR3 nucleotides: TGTGCCAGCAGCCAAGATCTACGTCAACACTCTGGAAACACCATATATTTT. This sequence encodes CASSQDLRQHSGNTIYF.

The chain combines TRBV19 with TRBJ1-1; the match to TRBD1 covers 7 bases. With V trimmed by 6 bases and J by 0 bases, 4 bases remained unmatched. Germline loops: CDR1 LNHDA, CDR2 SQIVND (reference sequence). CDR3 length: 14 amino acids. CDR3 DNA: TGTGCCAGTAGCATGACAGGGATGAACACTGAAGCTTTCTTT. Amino acids: CASSMTGMNTEAFF. The variable domain in full, with the rest retrieved from reference TRBV19 and TRBJ1-1, is DGGITQSPKYLFRKEGQNVTLSCEQNLNHDAMYWYRQDPGQGLRLIYYSQIVNDFQKGDIAEGYSVSREKKESFPLTVTSAQKNPTAFYLCASSMTGMNTEAFFGQGTRLTVV.

The gene calls are TRBV19 and TRBJ1-5; D ambiguous. V was pared by 6 bases and J by 2 bases, with 17 bases between. Germline V gene lookup returns CDR1 LNHDA and CDR2 SQIVND (reference sequence). This CDR3 region has 16 residues. The CDR3 is CASSQPAGSGNQPQHF. Written as DNA, the CDR3 is TGTGCCAGTAGCCAACCAGCCGGGTCGGGCAATCAGCCCCAGCATTTT.

J is TRBJ2-7 and V is TRBV6-6; D gene uncertain. V lost 5 bases, J lost 2 bases, and 13 bases lay in between. Germline loops: CDR1 MNHNY, CDR2 SVGAGI (reference sequence). The CDR3 loop spans 14 amino acids. CDR3 bases: TGTGCCAGCAGTGTAACTATTGGAGCCTACGAGCAGTACGTC. This encodes CASSVTIGAYEQYV.